The 30 T cell receptor beta chains reported below all come from one sample, sequenced in a study of CD8 T cells in ankylosing spondylitis. TCRdb itself ran the 5' RACE reads through MiXCR, one entry per CDR3 protein. The sample records 250,000 to 350,000 distinct CDR3 sequences, more than 20% being singletons. The sequencing sample was made of blood, either unsorted or a sorted T cell fraction (not recorded which). The receptors derive from a female donor with ankylosing spondylitis or in good health (not recorded which).

The chain combines TRBV5-8 with TRBJ2-1; D not resolved. Trimming pared 0 bases from V and 4 bases from J, leaving 8 bases between. This CDR3 is built from 14 residues. Germline V gene sequence: CDR1 SGHTS, CDR2 YDEGEE. The CDR3 region is CASSLVRVYNEQFF. CDR3 bases: TGTGCCAGCAGCTTGGTAAGGGTTTACAATGAGCAGTTCTTC.

The V gene is TRBV19, the J gene TRBJ2-7, with 7 bases aligning to TRBD2. The ends lost 5 bases at V and 4 bases at J; junction bases unmatched: 14. The CDR3 runs 16 residues. Germline V lookup: CDR1 LNHDA, CDR2 SQIVND (reference sequence). This chain's CDR3 is CASSLRTLAPTYEQYF. Here the CDR3 DNA reads TGTGCCAGTAGTTTACGAACACTAGCGCCAACTTACGAGCAGTACTTC.

The rearrangement uses TRBV27 and TRBJ2-2; D unresolved. V was shortened by 5 bases and J by 4 bases, with 20 bases between the two germline ends. CDR1 and CDR2 from the germline V gene are MNHEY and SMNVEV (reference sequence). The CDR3 is made up of 17 amino acids. This CDR3 reads CASSTTSSWEGTGELFF. As DNA, the CDR3 is TGTGCCAGCAGTACCACGTCCTCATGGGAAGGCACCGGGGAGCTGTTTTTT.

The sample holds a few counts of this clonotype. The CDR3 here is CASSQDISSGRTVNEQFF. DNA for the CDR3: TGCGCCAGCAGCCAAGATATATCTAGCGGGAGGACGGTCAATGAGCAGTTCTTC. V usage is TRBV4-3 and J usage is TRBJ2-1; 11 positions match TRBD2. Germline trimming cut 0 bases from V and 6 bases from J; bases unmatched to any gene: 10. Germline V lookup: CDR1 LGHNA, CDR2 YSLEER. The CDR3 contains 18 residues.

The chain uses TRBV20-1 and TRBJ2-7; D is possibly TRBD1 (7 bases). Germline assignment: CDR1 DFQATT and CDR2 SNEGSKA (reference sequence). This CDR3 region has 14 residues. Trimming removed 3 bases at V and 4 bases at J, with 16 bases between. CDR3 nucleotide sequence: TGCAGTGCTAGGTTCAGGGGGGCCTTTTACGAGCAGTACTTC. Residues: CSARFRGAFYEQYF.

The J gene is TRBJ2-1, the V gene TRBV10-3, with TRBD2 matching 7 bases. Unmatched junction bases numbered 13, after V lost 8 bases and J lost 0 bases. CDR1 and CDR2 (germline): ENHRY, SYGVKD. The CDR3 consists of 17 residues. CDR3 in DNA: TGTGCCATCTCCCCGCAGGGAGGGCCGAGCTCCTACAATGAGCAGTTCTTC. This sequence encodes CAISPQGGPSSYNEQFF.

This clonotype occurred a few times. The gene calls are TRBV12-3 or TRBV12-4 and TRBJ2-1, with D perhaps matching TRBD1 (5 bases). V was cut by 3 bases and J by 5 bases, with 14 bases left in between. CDR3 length equals 15 residues. The CDR3 bases are TGTGCCAGCAGTTTCGACAGCACCACCAACAATGAGCAGTTCTTC. Translation: CASSFDSTTNNEQFF.

This clonotype was seen a few times. V and J are TRBV20-1 and TRBJ2-1; tentative D call: TRBD1 (6 bases). In germline, CDR1 is DFQATT, CDR2 SNEGSKA (reference sequence). The CDR3 is made up of 15 amino acids. Trimming stripped 3 bases from V and 1 base from J, with 13 bases between. The CDR3: CSASPKGTSYNEQFF. Here the CDR3 DNA reads TGCAGTGCTAGCCCCAAGGGGACATCCTACAATGAGCAGTTCTTC.

The sample holds many counts of this clonotype. The CDR3 loop is CASRAAGNEQFF. CDR3 nucleotides: TGTGCCAGCAGGGCCGCCGGCAATGAGCAGTTCTTC. The rearrangement uses TRBV7-2 and TRBJ2-1; D call uncertain. Trimming removed 6 bases from V and 6 bases from J, with 9 bases in between. Germline V gene sequence: CDR1 SGHTA, CDR2 FQGNSA. The CDR3 is made up of 12 amino acids. Filled out from reference TRBV7-2 and TRBJ2-1, the complete variable domain reads GAGVSQSPSNKVTEKGKDVELRCDPISGHTALYWYRQSLGQGLEFLIYFQGNSAPDKSGLPSDRFSAERTGGSVSTLTIQRTQQEDSAVYLCASRAAGNEQFFGPGTRLTVL.

Note on this clonotype: A read error may explain this, as a much larger clone is one base away. This sequence joins TRBV5-5 and TRBJ2-5; 8 bases are shared with TRBD1. The CDR3 extends over 13 amino acids. Germline V CDR1 and CDR2: SGHKS, YYEKEE (reference sequence). CDR3: CARSSTGVKTQYF. The CDR3 nucleotides are TGTGCCAGGAGCTCGACAGGGGTAAAGACCCAGTACTTC.

CDR3 in amino acids: CASNRGTDNTEAFF. The CDR3 nucleotides are TGTGCCAGCAATAGAGGGACAGACAACACTGAAGCTTTCTTT. This sequence joins TRBV28 and TRBJ1-1; 7 bases match TRBD1. The V and J ends lost 7 bases and 2 bases, in that order; junction bases with no gene match: 7. The CDR3 runs to 14 residues. CDR1 is MDHEN, CDR2 SYDVKM, per germline.

In this sample, this clonotype turned up a few times. V gene TRBV27 combines with J gene TRBJ2-1, with 13 bases lining up with TRBD2. The CDR3 runs 15 residues. V lost 4 bases to trimming and J lost 10 bases; unmatched junction nucleotides: 7. Germline V gene sequence: CDR1 MNHEY, CDR2 SMNVEV (reference sequence). The CDR3 sequence: CASSSRLAGGLEQFF. CDR3 coding DNA: TGTGCCAGCAGTTCACGACTAGCGGGAGGACTAGAGCAGTTCTTC.

In its sample, this clonotype was seen a few times. The chain links TRBV7-2 to TRBJ2-5, with TRBD2 matching over 11 bases. V gave up 5 bases and J gave up 2 bases; unmatched junction bases: 10. This CDR3 contains 17 residues. From germline, CDR1 is SGHTA and CDR2 FQGNSA. The CDR3 here is CASSTRLAGREQETQYF. CDR3 DNA sequence: TGTGCCAGCAGCACCCGACTAGCGGGAAGGGAGCAAGAGACCCAGTACTTC.

A few counts support this clonotype. This chain connects TRBV20-1 to TRBJ1-5, with D maybe TRBD1 (6 bases). The V end was cut by 6 bases, the J end by 4 bases, with 16 bases between. The CDR3 has 14 amino acids. From germline, CDR1 is DFQATT and CDR2 SNEGSKA (reference sequence). CDR3 coding DNA: TGCAGTGCCCGCTCGACAGGTCCTAATCAGCCCCAGCATTTT. This encodes CSARSTGPNQPQHF.

CDR3 loop: CAWKREGRTGQETQYF. CDR3 DNA: TGTGCCTGGAAGCGGGAGGGTCGAACGGGACAAGAGACCCAGTACTTC. The chain employs TRBV30 and TRBJ2-5; 10 nucleotides align to TRBD2. Per the germline V gene, CDR1 is GTSNPN and CDR2 is SVGIG (reference sequence). The trim removed 4 bases at V and 2 bases at J, leaving 10 bases unmatched. CDR3 length: 16 amino acids.

This clonotype has only a few counts. The rearrangement joins TRBV12-3 or TRBV12-4 to TRBJ2-7, with TRBD2 identical over 7 bases. J gave up 3 bases and V 4 bases, and 9 bases lay outside the gene matches. This CDR3 comprises 15 residues. This CDR3 is CASSYSGPGIYEQYF. As DNA, the CDR3 is TGTGCCAGCAGTTATAGCGGGCCCGGGATCTACGAGCAGTACTTC.

The chain has TRBV11-2 and TRBJ1-2; D gene uncertain. V shed 0 bases and J shed 2 bases, with 7 bases lying between them. The CDR3 has 14 residues. The germline CDR1 and CDR2 sequences are SGHAT and FQNNGV. DNA for the CDR3: TGTGCCAGCAGCTTAGACGGACTCAACTATGGCTACACCTTC. This codes for CASSLDGLNYGYTF.

Points on this clonotype: Mismatch with germline at one junction end may stem from a read error. The rearrangement joins TRBV5-5 to TRBJ1-5; no definite D call. Germline assignment: CDR1 SGHKS and CDR2 YYEKEE (reference sequence). This CDR3 has 15 residues. CDR3 sequence: CASSLAWNGKQPQHF. CDR3 DNA: TGTGCCAGCAGCTTGGCTTGGAACGGCAAACAGCCCCAGCATTTT.

The V call is TRBV29-1, the J call TRBJ1-2, with 7 bases that match TRBD1. Germline V gene sequence: CDR1 SQVTM, CDR2 ANQGSEA. The CDR3 loop spans 12 amino acids. Germline trimming cut 4 bases from V and 4 bases from J; bases unmatched to any gene: 3. In DNA form, the CDR3 reads TGCAGCGTTGGACAGGGTAGCTATGGCTACACCTTC. Translating gives CSVGQGSYGYTF.

The gene calls are TRBV7-2 and TRBJ2-1; TRBD1 aligns across 9 bases. The V gene's germline CDR1 is SGHTA and CDR2 FQGNSA. The CDR3 has 15 residues. Trimming removed 9 bases from V and 3 bases from J; junction bases left unmatched: 9. In DNA, the CDR3 is TGTGCCAGTAACCTCGGGGACAGGGACTACAATGAGCAGTTCTTC. Protein: CASNLGDRDYNEQFF. Full variable domain (rest looked up from reference TRBV7-2 and TRBJ2-1): GAGVSQSPSNKVTEKGKDVELRCDPISGHTALYWYRQSLGQGLEFLIYFQGNSAPDKSGLPSDRFSAERTGGSVSTLTIQRTQQEDSAVYLCASNLGDRDYNEQFFGPGTRLTVL.

The rearrangement joins TRBV7-9 to TRBJ2-3; D possibly corresponds to TRBD2 (6 bases). The germline gives CDR1 SEHNR, CDR2 FQNEAQ (reference sequence). The CDR3 extends over 16 amino acids. V lost 3 bases to trimming and J lost 4 bases, with 17 bases between them. For the CDR3, the DNA is TGTGCCAGCAGCTTGTCCCGGGACTTCGGCGCAGATACGCAGTATTTT. This translates into CASSLSRDFGADTQYF.

The chain combines TRBV29-1 with TRBJ1-3, with D possibly matching TRBD1 (5 bases). Germline V lookup: CDR1 SQVTM, CDR2 ANQGSEA. V was cut by 6 bases and J by 4 bases, with 10 bases left in between. The CDR3 consists of 12 residues. The CDR3 DNA follows: TGCAGCGTCCGGGACCCCGGAAACACCATATATTTT. It codes for CSVRDPGNTIYF.

The chain couples TRBV20-1 to TRBJ2-7, with 8 bases identical to TRBD2. V lost 6 bases, J lost 1 base, and 8 bases stayed unmatched. Germline CDR1 DFQATT, CDR2 SNEGSKA (reference sequence). The CDR3 length is 14 residues. CDR3 nucleotides: TGCAGTGCCTTCCTAGCGGGCAATTCCTACGAGCAGTACTTC. It specifies CSAFLAGNSYEQYF.

This clonotype was seen only a few times. This chain links TRBV28 with TRBJ2-2, with a weak D call TRBD2 (5 bases). In germline, CDR1 is MDHEN, CDR2 SYDVKM. Trimming left V 3 bases short and J 1 base short, with 15 bases between. This CDR3 spans 17 amino acids. The CDR3 spells CASSFIRTGLNTGELFF. CDR3 DNA sequence: TGTGCCAGCAGTTTTATCCGTACGGGATTGAACACCGGGGAGCTGTTTTTT.

The chain recombines TRBV15 with TRBJ1-1, with D maybe TRBD1 (5 bases). This CDR3 comprises 12 residues. V was shortened by 7 bases and J by 5 bases, with 11 bases between the two germline ends. Germline values: CDR1 LNHNV, CDR2 YYDKDF (reference sequence). CDR3 nucleotide sequence: TGTGCCACCACCGAACGGGGGACTGAAGCTTTCTTT. Translated, it gives CATTERGTEAFF. The whole variable domain, filled in from reference TRBV15 and TRBJ1-1, reads DAMVIQNPRYQVTQFGKPVTLSCSQTLNHNVMYWYQQKSSQAPKLLFHYYDKDFNNEADTPDNFQSRRPNTSFCFLDIRSPGLGDTAMYLCATTERGTEAFFGQGTRLTVV.

The rearrangement uses TRBV20-1 and TRBJ1-2; D gene uncertain. Germline V gene sequence: CDR1 DFQATT, CDR2 SNEGSKA (reference sequence). V was cut by 0 bases and J by 7 bases, with 12 bases left in between. There are 13 residues in the CDR3. The DNA of the CDR3 is TGCAGTGCTAGAGAGGGCTCACTAAGTGGCTACACCTTC. Protein sequence: CSAREGSLSGYTF.

The J gene is TRBJ2-3, the V gene TRBV11-3; D is undetermined. The germline CDR1 and CDR2 sequences are SGHNT and YENEEA. This CDR3 comprises 13 residues. Deletions cut 5 bases from V and 3 bases from J, with 9 bases between. Written as DNA, the CDR3 is TGTGCCAGCAGCGTCTTCTCAACAGATACGCAGTATTTT. This codes for CASSVFSTDTQYF.

This clonotype was seen more than once but under ten times. This chain connects TRBV6-2 or TRBV6-3 to TRBJ2-7; 9 bases fit TRBD1. The CDR3 has 16 residues. V trimming: 2 bases; J trimming: 6 bases; junction bases outside the gene matches: 11. Looked up from germline, CDR1 is MNHEY and CDR2 is SVGEGT. The CDR3 DNA follows: TGTGCCAGCAGTTACCGGGACAGGGTTTTGATGGGCGAGCAGTACTTC. Protein sequence: CASSYRDRVLMGEQYF.

This clonotype was seen a handful of times. The chain joins TRBV18 to TRBJ1-1; D gene unclear. The CDR3 extends over 12 amino acids. CDR1 and CDR2 (germline): KGHSH, LQKENI. V was shortened by 2 bases and J by 3 bases, with 4 bases between the two germline ends. For the CDR3, the DNA is TGTGCCAGCTCACCAGACCACACTGAAGCTTTCTTT. It codes for CASSPDHTEAFF.

This clonotype came up a few times. The rearrangement links TRBV7-9 to TRBJ2-1, with D unclear. The CDR3 runs 15 residues. CDR1 and CDR2 from the germline V gene are SEHNR and FQNEAQ (reference sequence). The V end was cut by 9 bases, the J end by 1 base, with 16 bases between. CDR3 DNA sequence: TGTGCCAGTCTGCCCTCCGTCAGGTCCTACAATGAGCAGTTCTTC. This codes for CASLPSVRSYNEQFF.